This T cell receptor beta chain was profiled in a study of shared clonotypes between healthy human individuals (dated by TCRdb to the early 2020s). Turning to the overall study: A couple of women and a few men aged 18 to 49 years were included in the cohort. To increase sequencing depth and limit assay-specific biases, different laboratories used diverse techniques to prepare libraries and sequence TCR repertoires. To estimate repertoire size and how much clonotypes are shared between individuals, the study performed deep sequencing of blood TCR repertoires from roughly five healthy adults. Per donor, leukapheresis produced somewhere between about 0.8 and 9 billion PBMCs.

General study outcomes and caveats: The small number of donors limited the genetic and exposure-history diversity represented. Based on pairwise subsampling, the degree of clonotype sharing among donors was expected to be affected by sequencing depth. Sampling was limited to blood, and TCR repertoires in tissue likely differ from TCR repertoires in blood.

TCR CDR3 regions were amplified from genomic DNA by multiplex PCR using the deep immunoSEQ assay. Extracted genomic DNA from each cell subset was distributed evenly across all wells of several immunoSEQ 96-well plates, and each plate was treated as a replicate. For unsorted PBMC, each replicate PCR was loaded with approximately 330 ng genomic DNA, equivalent to 25,000 to 35,000 T cell genomes. Ten immunoSEQ deep assay plates were used to sequence the unsorted PBMC genomic DNA. Purified libraries were measured with a Qubit 3.0 fluorometer, size-checked on a Bioanalyzer 2100, and measured again with the KAPA Library Quantification kit. Every immunoSEQ 96-well plate was sequenced on a dedicated single-read 150-cycle Illumina NextSeq 550 flow cell. From the authors' description of their analysis: The immunoSEQ output contained only junctional sequences without quality scores, so filtering could not match that applied to full-length reads. To assign V/J genes and CDR3, sequences were annotated using PyIR, a Python wrapper for IgBLAST v1.9, with IMGT germline references. Reads with weak V/J assignments (E-value above 1e-6), missing CDR3, stop codons, out-of-frame junctions, or ambiguous translated residues were removed. V3J clonotypes were defined as sequences sharing an identical inferred V gene, J gene, and CDR3 amino acid sequence. Percentage overlap between repertoires was computed as shared unique clonotypes divided by the size of the smaller repertoire. Repertoire richness was assessed with RTK rarefaction, the Chao1 estimator, and Recon v2.1 estimates of unobserved clonotypes. TCRdb mirrors the immuneACCESS table, restricted to in-frame sequences. Some clones are absent from its copies; in checked studies, under half trace to an unresolved V gene, and the reason for the others is unknown. From that table come the V and J calls and clone size; the DNA was used to work out D and trimming. This sample lists around 500,000 clones; roughly 85% were detected once. The ten largest account for approximately 12% of the sample.

The cysteine opens and the phenylalanine closes a CDR3 of 14 amino acids. Here the CDR3 DNA is all that survives: 42 bases in frame from base 1. Regarding this clone: This receptor's antigen is unknown. Base qualities are missing; no much larger clone stands one base away.

The donors were healthy, HIV-negative adults who had no recently reported acute infections or vaccinations. Every donor was a Caucasian adult living in Nashville, Tennessee, USA. For unsorted samples, 84 million or so PBMCs were counted, and genomic DNA was extracted using the QIAamp DNA Blood Mini kit. Blood was obtained by leukapheresis, after which PBMCs were separated by Ficoll-Histopaque density gradient centrifugation and cryopreserved in liquid nitrogen vapor phase. The specimen sequenced was PBMCs. The chain couples TRBV21-1 to TRBJ1-2. TRBV21-1 is annotated as a pseudogene. The clonotype originates from a woman between 40 and 50 years old in good health. Some clones in this sample may be carry-over from other donors' samples. The sequence in DNA is TGTGCCAGCAGCAACTCGAAGGGCTGGTATGGCTACACCTTC. Its amino acids are CASSNSKGWYGYTF.